This T cell receptor (beta chain) stems from a study of shared clonotypes between healthy human individuals (dated by TCRdb to 2020 to 2022). Concerning the study at large: The cohort included three men and two women between 18 and 49 years of age. Different laboratories and diverse techniques were used to prepare libraries and sequence TCR repertoires, to increase sequencing depth and limit assay-specific biases. For each donor, three plates each were used for CD4 naive and CD4 memory, two plates were used for CD8 naive, and one plate was used for CD8 memory. Leukapheresis yielded between about 0.9 and 10 billion PBMCs per donor. To estimate repertoire size and how much clonotypes are shared between individuals, the study performed deep sequencing of blood TCR repertoires from roughly five healthy adults. The investigation overall reported the following: Because the study included only a small number of donors, the genetic and exposure-history diversity represented was limited. Across a handful of donors, around 5.4% of naive CD4, roughly 3.8% of naive CD8, under 2.5% of memory CD4, and about 0.44% of memory CD8 clonotypes were shared. Sampling was restricted to blood, and TCR repertoires in tissue are likely to differ from TCR repertoires in blood. Rarefaction of sorted-subset datasets indicated incomplete sequencing despite the large sequencing depth. Pairwise subsampling led to the expectation that sequencing depth would affect the degree of clonotype sharing among donors. Higher generation probabilities were observed for clonotypes shared by all four sorted-subset donors than for non-shared clonotypes. Naive subsets generally had larger estimated clonotype richness than memory subsets.

CD8 naive samples consisted of CD45RO-negative cells that were positively selected for CCR7, yielding a CD45RA+CCR7+ population without TemRA cells. Donors were healthy HIV-negative adults with no recently reported acute infections or vaccinations. All donors were Caucasian adults living in Nashville, Tennessee, USA. After blood collection by leukapheresis, PBMCs were isolated using Ficoll-Histopaque density gradient centrifugation and then cryopreserved in the vapor phase of liquid nitrogen. Purity and quantity of every magnetically sorted T cell population were checked by analytical flow cytometry. From each sorted fraction, genomic DNA was isolated and quantified by UV absorbance on a Nanodrop 2000c. Reading the germline V gene (reference sequence) gives CDR1 MNHEY and CDR2 SMNVEV. V is trimmed back by 7 bases and J by 3 bases, and the junction contains 6 bases that no gene match accounts for. The CDR3 holds 14 amino acids from the cysteine to the phenylalanine. The sequence is cut down to CDR3 DNA, 42 bases in frame from base 1.

This clone was detected once. The antigen this receptor binds is unknown. No qualities accompany the bases; no much larger clone lies one base away. Using the deep immunoSEQ assay, TCR CDR3 regions were amplified from genomic DNA by multiplex PCR. Extracted genomic DNA from each cell subset was spread evenly across all wells of several immunoSEQ 96-well plates, with each plate serving as a replicate. For sorted subsets, about 0.2 ug genomic DNA, equal to 25,000 to 35,000 T cell genomes, was loaded into each replicate PCR. Purified libraries were quantified with a Qubit 3.0 fluorometer, sized on a Bioanalyzer 2100, and re-quantified with the KAPA Library Quantification kit. Every immunoSEQ 96-well plate was sequenced on a separate single-read 150-cycle Illumina NextSeq 550 flow cell. Processing in the source paper ran as follows. Because the immunoSEQ output included only junctional sequences and no quality scores, the filtering could not be the same as the filtering used for full-length reads. To assign V/J genes and CDR3, sequences were annotated using PyIR, a Python wrapper for IgBLAST v1.9, with IMGT germline references. Reads with weak V/J assignments (E-value above 1e-6), missing CDR3, stop codons, out-of-frame junctions, or ambiguous translated residues were removed. V3J clonotypes were defined by identical inferred V gene, J gene, and CDR3 amino acid sequence. Percentage overlap between repertoires was computed as shared unique clonotypes divided by the size of the smaller repertoire. Repertoire richness was assessed with RTK rarefaction, the Chao1 estimator, and Recon v2.1 estimates of unobserved clonotypes. For all TCRbeta clonotypes obtained by the gDNA method from a few donors, generation probabilities were computed with OLGA. TCRdb took over this immuneACCESS table, retaining in-frame rearrangements with V and J assigned. Such tables are incomplete; in checked studies, under half of the missing clones stem from an unresolved V gene, and the remainder is unexplained. V and J calls and clone size are those listed in that table; D and trimming were worked out from the DNA. The sample yields roughly 2.1 million clones; more than 85% were counted once. Under 2% of the sample belongs to the ten largest clones.

The sample was naive CD8+ T cells from PBMCs. Per the publication, the cell subset or site label means: CD45RA+CCR7+. This TCR derives from a man younger than 30 in good health. Some clones in this sample may be carry-over from other donors' samples. The sequence is built from TRBV27 and TRBJ2-1; a stretch of 7 junction bases matches TRBD1. The CDR3 protein is CASNLQGLYNEQFF. The bases read TGTGCCAGCAATCTACAGGGGCTCTACAATGAGCAGTTCTTC.